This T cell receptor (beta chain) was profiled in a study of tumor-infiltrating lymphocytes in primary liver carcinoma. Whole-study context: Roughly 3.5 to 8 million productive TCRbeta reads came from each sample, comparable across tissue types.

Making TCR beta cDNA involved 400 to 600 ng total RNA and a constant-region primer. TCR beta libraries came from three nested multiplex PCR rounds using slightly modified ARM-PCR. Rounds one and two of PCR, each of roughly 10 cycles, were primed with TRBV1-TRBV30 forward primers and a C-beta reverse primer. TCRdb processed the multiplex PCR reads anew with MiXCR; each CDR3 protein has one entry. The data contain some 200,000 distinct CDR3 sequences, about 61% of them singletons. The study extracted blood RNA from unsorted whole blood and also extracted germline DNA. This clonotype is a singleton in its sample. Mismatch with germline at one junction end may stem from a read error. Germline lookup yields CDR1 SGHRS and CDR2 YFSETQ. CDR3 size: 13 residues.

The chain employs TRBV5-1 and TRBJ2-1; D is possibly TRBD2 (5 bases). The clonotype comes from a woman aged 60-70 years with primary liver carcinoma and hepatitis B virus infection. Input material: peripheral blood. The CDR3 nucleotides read TGCGCCAGCACGGGAATGGTGCCTAATGAGCAATTCTTC. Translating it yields CASTGMVPNEQFF. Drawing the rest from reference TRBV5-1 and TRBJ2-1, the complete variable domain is KAGVTQTPRYLIKTRGQQVTLSCSPISGHRSVSWYQQTPGQGLQFLFEYFSETQRNKGNFPGRFSGRQFSNSRSEMNVSTLELGDSALYLCASTGMVPNEQFFGPGTRLTVL.